What follows are 24 T cell receptor beta chains derived from one specimen sequenced in a study of T cells in Graves' hyperthyroidism and ophthalmopathy. Regions amplified from RNA transcripts were the TCR beta CDR3 regions. HTBI primers drove first-round RT-PCR of the TCR CDR3. TCRdb independently ran MiXCR on the multiplex PCR reads; one entry per CDR3 protein. The sample consists of 300,000 to 350,000 distinct CDR3 sequences, about 14% of them appearing once. The sample was blood. These receptors all stem from a young woman with Graves' hyperthyroidism.

In this sample, this clonotype turned up many times. In DNA, the CDR3 is TGTGCCACCAGTGCTTGGGACGTCCAAGAGACCCAGTACTTC. Translation: CATSAWDVQETQYF. The chain uses TRBV24-1 and TRBJ2-5, with D perhaps being TRBD1 or TRBD2 (5 bases each). This CDR3 contains 14 residues. V was trimmed by 5 bases and J by 1 base, leaving 10 bases between them. The V gene's germline CDR1 is KGHDR and CDR2 SFDVKD.

This clonotype was observed a handful of times. The chain recombines TRBV5-4 with TRBJ2-1; D not certain. CDR3 size: 12 residues. V lost 3 bases and J 6 bases, leaving 7 bases between the germline ends. Germline-derived CDR1 and CDR2 are SGHNT and YYREEE (reference sequence). CDR3 DNA sequence: TGTGCCAGCAGCTCCCTTGTCAATGAGCAGTTCTTC. This sequence encodes CASSSLVNEQFF.

This clonotype has a count of ten or more. The chain joins TRBV2 to TRBJ2-5, with D possibly being TRBD1 (6 bases). CDR1 is SNHLY and CDR2 is FYNNEI in the germline V gene. V was clipped by 6 bases and J by 0 bases, with 11 bases between them. The CDR3 consists of 14 residues. The CDR3 protein is CASSADRNQETQYF. The DNA of the CDR3 is TGTGCCAGCAGCGCTGACAGGAACCAAGAGACCCAGTACTTC.

This clonotype was counted many times. The chain joins TRBV7-9 to TRBJ2-1; D is possibly TRBD2 (6 bases). Germline CDR1 and CDR2: SEHNR and FQNEAQ (reference sequence). Trimming cost V 5 bases and J 3 bases, with 14 bases left between them. CDR3 length equals 15 residues. The CDR3 DNA sequence: TGTGCCAGCAGCCTGAGGGACTTTGACTACAATGAGCAGTTCTTC. Its translation is CASSLRDFDYNEQFF.

In its sample, this clonotype was seen many times. The V gene is TRBV24-1, the J gene TRBJ2-1; 8 bases agree with TRBD2. V dropped 7 bases and J dropped 5; count of bases not matched to a gene: 9. The CDR3 spans 15 residues. Germline V gene lookup returns CDR1 KGHDR and CDR2 SFDVKD. Here the CDR3 reads CATRPGLAGHNEQFF. CDR3 bases: TGTGCCACCAGGCCCGGGTTAGCGGGGCACAATGAGCAGTTCTTC.

Only a few counts were recorded for this clonotype. The rearrangement links TRBV5-6 to TRBJ2-5; maybe TRBD2 (6 bases). Germline V gives CDR1 SGHDT, CDR2 YYEEEE. Trimming cost V 0 bases and J 4 bases, with 13 bases left between them. This CDR3 is built from 15 residues. The CDR3 coding sequence is TGTGCCAGCAGCTTGGATTTAACGCGGGGAGAGACCCAGTACTTC. Protein sequence: CASSLDLTRGETQYF.

This clonotype was seen many times. The chain combines TRBV10-3 with TRBJ2-7, with 11 bases identical to TRBD2. The CDR3 is made up of 16 amino acids. Per the germline V gene, CDR1 is ENHRY and CDR2 is SYGVKD. The J segment lost 2 bases and the V segment lost 2 bases, leaving 5 bases of the junction unmatched. The CDR3 DNA is TGTGCCATCAGTGAGCGGACTAGCGGGCCAACCTACGAGCAGTACTTC. This translates into CAISERTSGPTYEQYF.

The CDR3 region is CASTRGPRQPQHF. Here the CDR3 DNA reads TGTGCCAGCACCAGGGGGCCTAGGCAGCCCCAGCATTTT. The rearrangement joins TRBV19 to TRBJ1-5; 8 bases map to TRBD1. This CDR3 is 13 amino acids long. Losses at the gene ends were 9 bases for V and 7 bases for J; bases not matched to a gene: 8. Germline V CDR1 and CDR2: LNHDA, SQIVND (reference sequence).

The CDR3 loop is CASSLSAWQGDLGYGYTF. The DNA of the CDR3 is TGTGCCAGCAGTCTATCGGCTTGGCAGGGTGATTTAGGCTATGGCTACACCTTC. The chain joins TRBV28 to TRBJ1-2; maybe TRBD1 (5 bases). Germline assignment: CDR1 MDHEN and CDR2 SYDVKM. Between the trimmed V and J ends, which lost 5 bases and 4 bases, there was a span of 26 bases. This CDR3 contains 18 residues.

This clonotype was recorded at least ten times. This rearrangement joins TRBV12-3 or TRBV12-4 to TRBJ1-1; tentative D call: TRBD1 (5 bases). The CDR3 has 13 residues. Trimming removed 2 bases from V and 5 bases from J, with 9 bases in between. The CDR3, as DNA: TGTGCCAGCAGTTTAATTGGGGCTACTGAAGCTTTCTTT. Residues: CASSLIGATEAFF.

This clonotype came up many times. The rearrangement links TRBV20-1 to TRBJ2-2; D is perhaps TRBD2 (6 bases). Germline V gene lookup returns CDR1 DFQATT and CDR2 SNEGSKA (reference sequence). The CDR3 runs 12 residues. Between the trimmed V and J ends, which lost 3 bases and 6 bases, there was a span of 8 bases. The CDR3 DNA is TGCAGTGCTAGGGAGGGGTCCGGGGAGCTGTTTTTT. The encoded protein is CSAREGSGELFF.

This clonotype was seen a few times. This rearrangement joins TRBV30 to TRBJ2-1; D is ambiguous. Per the germline V gene, CDR1 is GTSNPN and CDR2 is SVGIG (reference sequence). This CDR3 region has 12 residues. V was trimmed by 3 bases and J by 12 bases, leaving 15 bases between them. The CDR3 spells CAWSLIPGGQFF. DNA of the CDR3: TGTGCCTGGAGCCTTATCCCTGGCGGGCAGTTCTTC.

This clonotype was seen more than once but under ten times. CDR3 DNA sequence: TGTGCCAGCCTCGGGGCTAGCAATCAGCCCCAGCATTTT. It yields the protein CASLGASNQPQHF. The chain employs TRBV6-1 and TRBJ1-5; a possible D gene is TRBD1 (5 bases). Germline values: CDR1 MNHNS, CDR2 SASEGT. The CDR3 is made up of 13 amino acids. Trimming shortened V by 8 bases and J by 0 bases, and 8 bases separated the two germline ends.

In its sample, this clonotype was seen many times. J is TRBJ2-5 and V is TRBV7-9; TRBD1 agrees at 10 bases. V lost 0 bases, J lost 2 bases, and 6 bases stayed unmatched. CDR1 SEHNR and CDR2 FQNEAQ come from the germline V gene (reference sequence). The CDR3 has 17 amino acids. The CDR3 loop reads CASSLAVRDRGQETQYF. DNA of the CDR3: TGTGCCAGCAGCTTAGCGGTGCGGGACAGGGGACAAGAGACCCAGTACTTC.

The chain joins TRBV9 to TRBJ1-1; no clear D. The V gene's germline CDR1 is SGDLS and CDR2 YYNGEE. This CDR3 spans 13 amino acids. V shed 0 bases and J shed 8 bases, with 11 bases lying between them. The CDR3: CASSVGGFSEAFF. DNA of the CDR3: TGTGCCAGCAGCGTAGGAGGGTTCTCGGAAGCTTTCTTT.

This chain connects TRBV5-4 to TRBJ1-1, with D possibly TRBD1 on 5 matching bases. The CDR3 sequence is 14 residues long. Deletions cut 2 bases from V and 10 bases from J, with 18 bases between. Germline loops: CDR1 SGHNT, CDR2 YYREEE (reference sequence). In DNA, the CDR3 is TGTGCCAGCAGCTTATCCCCCTCCCAGGGCAGAGCTTTCTTT. Its translation is CASSLSPSQGRAFF.

The V gene is TRBV20-1, the J gene TRBJ2-3, with a tentative D call TRBD2 (5 bases). Germline CDR1 reads DFQATT; CDR2 reads SNEGSKA (reference sequence). Deletions cut 3 bases from V and 10 bases from J, with 14 bases between. CDR3 length equals 12 residues. CDR3 region: CSASLASDAQYF. In nucleotides, the CDR3 is TGCAGTGCTAGCCTAGCTTCCGATGCGCAGTATTTT.

The chain combines TRBV28 with TRBJ2-4; 7 positions agree with TRBD2. The CDR3 totals 14 residues. V was clipped by 6 bases and J by 6 bases; unmatched bases: 8. Germline V CDR1 and CDR2: MDHEN, SYDVKM. CDR3 in DNA: TGTGCCAGCAGCCTGGGGGGGGGGGGAAACATTCAGTACTTC. Its protein is CASSLGGGGNIQYF.

This clonotype was counted ten times or more. This chain connects TRBV28 to TRBJ2-1, with TRBD2 as a possible D gene (5 bases). The V gene lost 5 bases and the J gene lost 9 bases, with 23 bases spanning the gap. CDR3 size: 16 residues. Germline CDR1 reads MDHEN; CDR2 reads SYDVKM. The CDR3 loop reads CASSPLTSRDKGEQFF. CDR3 coding DNA: TGTGCCAGCAGTCCCCTCACTAGTCGGGATAAGGGTGAGCAGTTCTTC.

The chain employs TRBV7-2 and TRBJ2-7; the D gene is possibly TRBD1 (5 bases). Germline CDR1 reads SGHTA; CDR2 reads FQGNSA. Trimming removed 0 bases from V and 6 bases from J, with 15 bases in between. This CDR3 has 15 amino acids. The DNA for the CDR3 is TGTGCCAGCAGCTTAGCGGAGTGGGCAAGGGGCGAGCAGTACTTC. It specifies CASSLAEWARGEQYF.

Ten or more counts support this clonotype. This sequence joins TRBV28 and TRBJ2-2; 7 positions agree with TRBD2. V was pared by 3 bases and J by 7 bases, with 14 bases of the junction left unmatched. Germline-derived CDR1 and CDR2 are MDHEN and SYDVKM. This CDR3 region has 17 residues. The CDR3 loop reads CASSFWLAGVYGGELFF. CDR3 DNA sequence: TGTGCCAGCAGTTTCTGGCTGGCGGGAGTCTATGGCGGGGAGCTGTTTTTT.

This clonotype was seen more than once but under ten times. This chain uses TRBV29-1 with TRBJ2-1, with 8 bases lining up with TRBD2. The CDR3 totals 14 residues. Per germline, CDR1 SQVTM and CDR2 ANQGSEA. J was trimmed by 7 bases and V by 4 bases; bases with no gene match: 9. The CDR3 region has the DNA TGCAGCGTTGGTCGCGCGGGAGGTGCGAATGAGCAGTTCTTC. Its translation: CSVGRAGGANEQFF.

This clonotype has ten or more counts. At one end, the junction sequence differs from germline, possibly due to a read error. CDR3 amino acids: CASSFMAAGIDF. CDR3 bases: TGTGCCAGCAGCTTTATGGCGGCAGGGATTGACTTC. The chain joins TRBV5-6 to TRBJ2-5; D might be TRBD1 (5 bases). The germline gives CDR1 SGHDT, CDR2 YYEEEE. This CDR3 has 12 amino acids.

There are a few counts of this clonotype. J is TRBJ1-4 and V is TRBV18; no clear D. Looked up from germline, CDR1 is KGHSH and CDR2 is LQKENI. The CDR3 runs 13 residues. V was shortened by 6 bases and J by 6 bases, with 11 bases between the two germline ends. For the CDR3, the DNA is TGTGCCAGCTCTAGGAACTATGATGAAAAACTGTTTTTT. Encoded protein: CASSRNYDEKLFF.